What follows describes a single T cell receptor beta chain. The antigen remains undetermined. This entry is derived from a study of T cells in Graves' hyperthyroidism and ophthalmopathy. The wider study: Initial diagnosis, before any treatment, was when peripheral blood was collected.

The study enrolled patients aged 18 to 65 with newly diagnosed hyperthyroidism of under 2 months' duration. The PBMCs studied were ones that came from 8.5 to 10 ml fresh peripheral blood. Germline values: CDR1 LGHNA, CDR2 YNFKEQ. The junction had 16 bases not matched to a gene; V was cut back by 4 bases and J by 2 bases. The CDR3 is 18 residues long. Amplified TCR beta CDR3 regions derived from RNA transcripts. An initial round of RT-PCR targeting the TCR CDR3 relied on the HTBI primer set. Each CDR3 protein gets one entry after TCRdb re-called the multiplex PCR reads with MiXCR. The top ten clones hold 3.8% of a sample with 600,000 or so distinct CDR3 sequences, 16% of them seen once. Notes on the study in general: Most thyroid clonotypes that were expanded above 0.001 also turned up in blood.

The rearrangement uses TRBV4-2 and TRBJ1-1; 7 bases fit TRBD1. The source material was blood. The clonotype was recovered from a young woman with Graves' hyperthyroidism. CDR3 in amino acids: CASSRPLGGQILNTEAFF. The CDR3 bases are TGTGCCAGCAGCCGCCCCCTCGGGGGACAGATTCTTAACACTGAAGCTTTCTTT.